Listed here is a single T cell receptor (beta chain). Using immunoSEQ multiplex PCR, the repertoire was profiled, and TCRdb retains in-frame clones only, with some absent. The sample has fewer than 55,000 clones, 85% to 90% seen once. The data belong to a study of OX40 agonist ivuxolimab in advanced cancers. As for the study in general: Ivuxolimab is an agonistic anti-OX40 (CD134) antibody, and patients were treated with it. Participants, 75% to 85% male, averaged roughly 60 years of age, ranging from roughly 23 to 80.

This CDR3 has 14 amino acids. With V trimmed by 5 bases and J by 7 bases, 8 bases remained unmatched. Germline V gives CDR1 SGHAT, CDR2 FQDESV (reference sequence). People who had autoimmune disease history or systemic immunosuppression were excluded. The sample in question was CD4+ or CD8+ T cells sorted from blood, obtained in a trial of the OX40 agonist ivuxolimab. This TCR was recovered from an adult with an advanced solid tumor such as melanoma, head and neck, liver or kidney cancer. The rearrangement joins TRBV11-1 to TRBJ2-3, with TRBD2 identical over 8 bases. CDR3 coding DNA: TGTGCCAGCAGCCCCGGGACTAGTTCATATACGCAGTATTTT. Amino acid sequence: CASSPGTSSYTQYF.